This paragraph covers one T cell receptor beta chain sequence. Its target is not known. Profiling relied on immunoSEQ multiplex PCR, and the TCRdb table lists in-frame clones only, not all of them. This repertoire shows around 26,000 clones, 80% to 95% found once; its top ten account for about 1%. The source of the sample is a study of T cells in localized non-small cell lung cancer. Whole-study findings and limits: Density of T cells in blood, when higher, went with longer overall survival. For the top 100 tumor clones, a median roughly 56 also appeared in adjacent lung. Of the tissues analyzed, uninvolved adjacent lung showed maximal T cell clonality, greater than tumor.

Germline lookup yields CDR1 SQVTM and CDR2 ANQGSEA. CDR3 length: 16 residues. Trimming at V came to 6 bases and at J to 5 bases, leaving 17 bases not matched to a gene. The sequencing here drew on peripheral blood, taken before any cancer treatment. The TCR was taken from a woman aged 40-75 years with stage I lung adenocarcinoma. The J gene is TRBJ2-3, the V gene TRBV29-1, with TRBD1 matching over 7 bases. CDR3 region: CSVEPDATGIVDTQYF. DNA of the CDR3: TGCAGCGTCGAACCGGATGCGACAGGGATCGTAGATACGCAGTATTTT.